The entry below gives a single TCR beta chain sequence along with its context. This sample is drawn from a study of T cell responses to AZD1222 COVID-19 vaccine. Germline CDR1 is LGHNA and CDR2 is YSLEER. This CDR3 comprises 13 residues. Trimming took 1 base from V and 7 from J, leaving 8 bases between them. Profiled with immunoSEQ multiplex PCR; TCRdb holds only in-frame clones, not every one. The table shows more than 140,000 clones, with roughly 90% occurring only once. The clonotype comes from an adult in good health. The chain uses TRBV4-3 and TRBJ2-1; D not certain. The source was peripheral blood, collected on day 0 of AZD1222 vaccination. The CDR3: CASSQVLYNEQFF. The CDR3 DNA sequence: TGCGCCAGCAGCCAAGTTTTATATAATGAGCAGTTCTTC.